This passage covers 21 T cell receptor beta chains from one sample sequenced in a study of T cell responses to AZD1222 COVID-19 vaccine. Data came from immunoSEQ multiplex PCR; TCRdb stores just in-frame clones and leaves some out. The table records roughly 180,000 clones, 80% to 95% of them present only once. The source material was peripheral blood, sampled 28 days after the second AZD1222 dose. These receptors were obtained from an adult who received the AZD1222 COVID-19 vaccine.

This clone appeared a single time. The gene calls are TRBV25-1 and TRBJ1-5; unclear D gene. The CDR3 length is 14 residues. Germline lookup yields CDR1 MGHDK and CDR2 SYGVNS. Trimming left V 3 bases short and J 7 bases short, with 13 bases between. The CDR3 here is CASSEPSSGQPQHF. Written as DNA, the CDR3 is TGTGCCAGCAGTGAGCCCTCCTCGGGCCAGCCCCAGCATTTT.

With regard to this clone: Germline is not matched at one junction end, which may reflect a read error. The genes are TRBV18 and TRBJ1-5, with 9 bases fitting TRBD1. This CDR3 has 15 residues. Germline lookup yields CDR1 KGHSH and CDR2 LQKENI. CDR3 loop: CASSEGQGSDQPQHF. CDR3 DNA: TGTGCCAGCTCGGAGGGACAGGGTAGCGATCAGCCCCAGCATTTT.

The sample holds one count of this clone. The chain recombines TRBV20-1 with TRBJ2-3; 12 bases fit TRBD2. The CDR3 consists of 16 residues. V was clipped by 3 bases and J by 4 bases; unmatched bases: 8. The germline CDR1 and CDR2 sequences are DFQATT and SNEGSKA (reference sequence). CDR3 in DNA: TGCAGTGCTAGTGTAACGCTAGCGGGAGGGTCAGATACGCAGTATTTT. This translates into CSASVTLAGGSDTQYF.

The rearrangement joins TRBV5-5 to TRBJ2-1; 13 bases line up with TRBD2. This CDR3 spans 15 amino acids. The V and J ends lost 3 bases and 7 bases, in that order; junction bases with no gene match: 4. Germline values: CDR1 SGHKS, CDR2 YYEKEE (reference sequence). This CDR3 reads CASSYRTSGSNEQFF. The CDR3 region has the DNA TGTGCCAGCAGCTACCGGACTAGCGGGAGTAATGAGCAGTTCTTC.

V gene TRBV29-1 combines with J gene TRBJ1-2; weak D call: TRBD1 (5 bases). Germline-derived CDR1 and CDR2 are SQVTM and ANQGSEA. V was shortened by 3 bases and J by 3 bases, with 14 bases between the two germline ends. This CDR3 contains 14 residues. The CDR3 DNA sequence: TGCAGCGTTGATTGGGCCAGGGCGGACTATGGCTACACCTTC. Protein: CSVDWARADYGYTF.

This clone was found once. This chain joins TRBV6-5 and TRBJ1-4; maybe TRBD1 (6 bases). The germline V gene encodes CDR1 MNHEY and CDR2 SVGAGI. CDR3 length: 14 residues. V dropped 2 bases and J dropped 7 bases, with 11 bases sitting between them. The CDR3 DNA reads TGTGCCAGCAGTTACAAACAGGGAGGTGAAAAACTGTTTTTT. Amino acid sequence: CASSYKQGGEKLFF.

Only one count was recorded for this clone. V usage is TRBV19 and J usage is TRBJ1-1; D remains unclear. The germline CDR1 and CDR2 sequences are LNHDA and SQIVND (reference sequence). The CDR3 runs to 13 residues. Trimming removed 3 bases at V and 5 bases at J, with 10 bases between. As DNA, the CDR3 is TGTGCCAGTAGTATCCTCGTAGGGACTGAAGCTTTCTTT. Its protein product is CASSILVGTEAFF.

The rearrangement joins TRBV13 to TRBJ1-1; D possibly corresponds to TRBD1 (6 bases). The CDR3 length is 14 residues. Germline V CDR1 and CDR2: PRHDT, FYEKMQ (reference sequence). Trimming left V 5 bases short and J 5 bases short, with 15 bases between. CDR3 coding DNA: TGTGCCAGCAGCGCAGAAGGGGGAGGGACTGAAGCTTTCTTT. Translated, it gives CASSAEGGGTEAFF.

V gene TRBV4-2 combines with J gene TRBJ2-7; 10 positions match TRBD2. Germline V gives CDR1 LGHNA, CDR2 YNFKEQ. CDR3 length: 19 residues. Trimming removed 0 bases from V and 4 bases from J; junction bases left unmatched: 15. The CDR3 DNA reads TGTGCCAGCAGCCAAGATGGTCTAGCGGGAGCCCCTTACCCTTACGAGCAGTACTTC. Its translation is CASSQDGLAGAPYPYEQYF.

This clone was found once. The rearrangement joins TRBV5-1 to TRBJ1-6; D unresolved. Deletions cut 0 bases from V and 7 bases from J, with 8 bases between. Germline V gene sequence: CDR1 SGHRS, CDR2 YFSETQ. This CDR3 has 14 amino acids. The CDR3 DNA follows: TGCGCCAGCAGCTTGGGACGAGGAAATTCACCCCTCCACTTT. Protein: CASSLGRGNSPLHF.

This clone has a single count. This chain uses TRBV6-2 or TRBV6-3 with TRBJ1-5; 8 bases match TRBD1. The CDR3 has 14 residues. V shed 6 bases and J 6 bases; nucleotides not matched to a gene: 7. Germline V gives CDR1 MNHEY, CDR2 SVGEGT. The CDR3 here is CASSTGQGGQPQHF. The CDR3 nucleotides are TGTGCCAGCAGCACCGGACAGGGAGGTCAGCCCCAGCATTTT.

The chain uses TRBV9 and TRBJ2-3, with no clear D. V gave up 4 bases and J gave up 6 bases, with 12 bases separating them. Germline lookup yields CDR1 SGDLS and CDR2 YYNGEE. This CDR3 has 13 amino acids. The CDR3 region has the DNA TGTGCCAGCAGCCCATTGGGTGCCGATACGCAGTATTTT. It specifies CASSPLGADTQYF.

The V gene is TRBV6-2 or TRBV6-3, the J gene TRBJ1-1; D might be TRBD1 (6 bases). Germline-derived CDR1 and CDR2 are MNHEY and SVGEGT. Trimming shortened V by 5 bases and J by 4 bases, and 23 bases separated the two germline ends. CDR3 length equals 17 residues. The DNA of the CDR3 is TGTGCCAGCAGTACGTACCTCTTGGGGGCTGAGGGCACTGAAGCTTTCTTT. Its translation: CASSTYLLGAEGTEAFF.

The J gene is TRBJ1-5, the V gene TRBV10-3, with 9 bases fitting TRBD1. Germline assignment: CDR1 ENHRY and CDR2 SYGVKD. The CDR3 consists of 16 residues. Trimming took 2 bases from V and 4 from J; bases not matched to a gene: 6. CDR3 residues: CAISERKGQGNQPQHF. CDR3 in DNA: TGTGCCATCAGTGAGCGGAAGGGACAGGGAAATCAGCCCCAGCATTTT.

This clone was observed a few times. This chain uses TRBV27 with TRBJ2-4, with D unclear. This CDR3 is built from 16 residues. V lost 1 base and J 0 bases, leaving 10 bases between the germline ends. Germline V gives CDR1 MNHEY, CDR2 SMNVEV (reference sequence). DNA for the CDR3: TGTGCCAGCAGTTTATGGAACACTGGAGCCAAAAACATTCAGTACTTC. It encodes CASSLWNTGAKNIQYF.

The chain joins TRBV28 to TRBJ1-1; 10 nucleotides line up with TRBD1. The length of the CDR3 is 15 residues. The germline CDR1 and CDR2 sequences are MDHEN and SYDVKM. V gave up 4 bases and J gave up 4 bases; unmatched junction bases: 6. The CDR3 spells CASSWDRGMATEAFF. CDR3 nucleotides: TGTGCCAGCAGTTGGGACAGGGGCATGGCCACTGAAGCTTTCTTT.

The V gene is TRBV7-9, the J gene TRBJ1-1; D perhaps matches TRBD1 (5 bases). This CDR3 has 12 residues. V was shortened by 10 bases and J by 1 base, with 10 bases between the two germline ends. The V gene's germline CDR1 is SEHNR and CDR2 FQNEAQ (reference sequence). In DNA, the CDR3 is TGTGCCATAGGGGCACCGAACACTGAAGCTTTCTTT. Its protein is CAIGAPNTEAFF.

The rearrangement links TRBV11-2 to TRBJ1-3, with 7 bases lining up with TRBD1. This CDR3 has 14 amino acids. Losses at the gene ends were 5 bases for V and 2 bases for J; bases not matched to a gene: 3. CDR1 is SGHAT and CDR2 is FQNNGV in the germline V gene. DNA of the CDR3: TGTGCCAGCAGCAAACAGGGGACTGGAAACACCATATATTTT. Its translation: CASSKQGTGNTIYF.

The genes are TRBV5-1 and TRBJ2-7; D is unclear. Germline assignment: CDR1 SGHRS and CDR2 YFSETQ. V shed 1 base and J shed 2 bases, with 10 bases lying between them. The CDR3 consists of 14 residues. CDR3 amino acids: CASSLSDGPYEQYF. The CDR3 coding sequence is TGCGCCAGCAGCTTGTCTGACGGACCCTACGAGCAGTACTTC. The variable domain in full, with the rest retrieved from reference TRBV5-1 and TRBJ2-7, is KAGVTQTPRYLIKTRGQQVTLSCSPISGHRSVSWYQQTPGQGLQFLFEYFSETQRNKGNFPGRFSGRQFSNSRSEMNVSTLELGDSALYLCASSLSDGPYEQYFGPGTRLTVT.

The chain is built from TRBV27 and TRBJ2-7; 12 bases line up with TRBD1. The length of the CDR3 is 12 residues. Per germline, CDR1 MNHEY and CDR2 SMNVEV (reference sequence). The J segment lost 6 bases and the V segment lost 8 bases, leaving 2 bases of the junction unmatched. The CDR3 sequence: CASGTGGGEQYF. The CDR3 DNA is TGTGCCAGCGGGACAGGGGGCGGCGAGCAGTACTTC.

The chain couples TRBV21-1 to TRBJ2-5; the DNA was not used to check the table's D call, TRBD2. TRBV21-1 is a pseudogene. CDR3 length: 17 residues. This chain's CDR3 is CASSTDRTSGSGETQYF. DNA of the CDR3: TGTGCCAGCAGCACGGATAGGACTAGCGGGAGTGGTGAGACCCAGTACTTC.